This T cell receptor beta chain was sequenced during a study of T-cell memory formation after mild COVID-19 (dated by TCRdb to about 2021). Regarding the study in general: TCR sequence clusters from the two donors were found to be largely donor specific. Two young, previously healthy adult volunteers, one female and one male, were included in the cohort. In two donors, T-cell clones that expanded and contracted after mild COVID-19 were followed by sequencing TCRalpha and TCRbeta repertoires longitudinally.

Details on this clonotype: Its antigen target is currently unknown. No base qualities exist here, and no much larger clone lies one base off it.

On the study overall, not on this receptor specifically: The study included only two mild cases, and larger cohorts that include severe cases with pre-infection samples were judged to be necessary. Some responding clones were detected in pre-infection memory, suggesting pre-existing cross-reactive memory T cells joined the SARS-CoV-2 response. Whether the second-wave clones peaking on day 37 were SARS-CoV-2 specific was not confirmed. Balanced CD4/CD8 phenotypes were observed for clones contracting from day 15 to 85, whereas a bias towards CD4+ was observed for a second wave of clones expanding from day 15 to 37. Contracting CD4+ clones appeared mostly in the CM and EM memory subsets, whereas CD8+ clones were enriched in EMRA.

The CDR3 numbers 15 residues from cysteine through phenylalanine. The read is trimmed to its CDR3 DNA, 45 bases read in frame from base 1. According to the germline V gene, CDR1 reads SGHTA and CDR2 reads FQGNSA. Relative to germline, V is missing 5 bases and J is missing 7 bases, with 10 bases of the junction outside any gene match. For sequencing, an Illumina NovaSeq 6000 was employed. TCRalpha and TCRbeta cDNA libraries were built by 5'RACE with constant-segment primers, adding sample barcodes and unique molecular identifiers. Trizol reagent was used to extract RNA from every sample. Amplification of the libraries took two PCR steps, and the second step added a second sample barcode plus Illumina TruSeq adapters. Libraries were sequenced on an Illumina NovaSeq with 2 x 150 bp paired-end reads. In the source study's methods: Reads were demultiplexed and collapsed into UMI-guided consensus sequences with migec v1.2.7. Using mixcr v2.1.11, the UMI consensuses were aligned to TRA and TRB V and J templates and assembled into clonotypes. Expanded or contracted clonotypes were those called significant by both edgeR and NoisET, with noise models trained on biological replicates. For edgeR calls, the cutoffs were a false discovery rate-adjusted p below 0.01 and a log2 fold-change threshold of 1. As an exploratory analysis of dynamics, max-normalized trajectories of the 1000 most abundant clonotypes were examined with PCA combined with hierarchical clustering. The CD4 or CD8 phenotype of responding clones was assigned using the separately sequenced CD4+ and CD8+ repertoires. TCRdb reworked the public reads: Q25 trimming with fastp, MiXCR clone assembly, productive beta chains retained. Every entry covers one CDR3 protein and lists the most common genes and DNA from its rows. The V and J calls reflect TCRdb's pipeline rather than the authors' work. The sample data list some 490,000 distinct CDR3 sequences, and about 20% of these were observed just once. The ten largest clonotypes hold over 9% of the sample.

PBMCs were isolated by Ficoll-Paque density gradient centrifugation. The sample was PBMCs or a T cell subset sorted from them (not recorded which). The chain employs TRBV7-2 and TRBJ1-4, with 7 bases matching TRBD1. The receptor's source is an adult woman who had mild COVID-19 (a few samples of this study predate the infection). The sample titles of this study are shuffled in the database, so cell type and time point are left out; the donor was told from shared clones. The sequenced DNA: TGTGCCAGCAGCCATAAACAGGGGCGGGGTGAAAAACTGTTTTTT. Its translation reads: CASSHKQGRGEKLFF.